A selection of T cell receptor beta chains follows, all from one sample in a study of technical replicates of blood from a few donors. Clones were read by immunoSEQ multiplex PCR, and TCRdb kept only the in-frame ones, dropping some. The sample includes about 81,000 clones, 96% seen only once; the top ten take 0.2%. Input material: T cells isolated from PBMCs. The receptors come from a human donor in good health. The CDR3 runs from the conserved cysteine through the conserved F or W. The D gene is left open where the match is weak. The size of a clone is reported for some rows only, either as once, few or many, or as a class for expanded clones.

J | D | size | V | CDR3 | DNA
TRBJ1-2 | - | - | TRBV19 | CASTMGGPLGYTF | TGTGCCAGTACCATGGGGGGACCATTAGGCTACACCTTC
TRBJ2-7 | TRBD2 | - | TRBV11-2 | CASSYGTSYEQYF | TGTGCCAGCAGCTACGGGACTAGCTACGAGCAGTACTTC
TRBJ1-2 | - | - | TRBV5-1 | CASRSSTGYNYGYTF | TGCGCCAGCCGCTCGAGTACAGGATACAACTATGGCTACACCTTC
TRBJ1-1 | TRBD1 | - | TRBV5-4 | CASSLRTGNTEAFF | TGTGCCAGCAGCTTGAGGACAGGGAACACTGAAGCTTTCTTT
TRBJ2-5 | TRBD2 | - | TRBV11-1 | CASSLGGLVQETQYF | TGTGCCAGCAGCTTAGGGGGACTAGTACAAGAGACCCAGTACTTC
TRBJ1-6 | - | once | TRBV28 | CASRDSSSYNSPLHF | TGTGCCAGCAGGGACAGCAGCTCCTATAATTCACCCCTCCACTTT
TRBJ1-4 | TRBD1 | - | TRBV13 | CASSSGPTGVEEKLFF | TGTGCCAGCAGCTCCGGTCCGACAGGGGTGGAAGAAAAACTGTTTTTT
TRBJ1-1 | - | once | TRBV14 | CASSQLFGVRTEAFF | TGTGCCAGCAGCCAATTGTTTGGTGTGAGAACTGAAGCTTTCTTT
TRBJ2-3 | - | - | TRBV7-8 | CASSFTGPNTDTQYF | TGTGCCAGCAGCTTTACAGGGCCCAACACAGATACGCAGTATTTT
TRBJ2-7 | - | - | TRBV11-2 | CASSAVSGGEGDYEQYF | TGTGCCAGCAGCGCTGTGTCGGGGGGCGAAGGCGACTACGAGCAGTACTTC
TRBJ2-7 | TRBD1 | - | TRBV5-1 | CASSYGQGAYEQYF | TGCGCCAGCAGCTATGGTCAGGGGGCCTACGAGCAGTACTTC
TRBJ2-6 | - | - | TRBV4-1 | CASQGSGANVLTF | TGCGCCAGCCAGGGATCTGGGGCCAACGTCCTGACTTTC
TRBJ2-7 | TRBD1 | - | TRBV19 | CASSIGQGVDEQYF | TGTGCCAGTAGTATTGGGCAGGGGGTGGACGAGCAGTACTTC
TRBJ2-5 | TRBD2 | - | TRBV9 | CASSPAHPSGVAPGYQETQYF | TGTGCCAGCAGCCCCGCCCACCCTAGCGGGGTTGCCCCGGGGTACCAAGAGACCCAGTACTTC
TRBJ1-1 | TRBD1 | - | TRBV5-1 | CASSYARTGRTEAFF | TGCGCCAGCAGTTACGCACGGACAGGACGGACTGAAGCTTTCTTT
TRBJ2-5 | TRBD2 | - | TRBV5-1 | CASSPERGGVETQYF | TGCGCCAGCAGCCCAGAGCGGGGGGGCGTGGAGACCCAGTACTTC
TRBJ1-1 | TRBD1 | - | TRBV18 | CASSFGQGDLNTEAFF | TGTGCCAGCTCTTTTGGACAGGGGGATTTGAACACTGAAGCTTTCTTT
TRBJ1-6 | - | - | TRBV10-3 | CAITESGGNSPLHF | TGTGCCATCACCGAGTCCGGGGGTAATTCACCCCTCCACTTT
TRBJ2-2 | - | - | TRBV7-8 | CASSLEPNTGELFF | TGTGCCAGCAGCTTAGAGCCGAACACCGGGGAGCTGTTTTTT
TRBJ2-7 | TRBD2 | - | TRBV7-2 | CASSLQPAGGPIGYEQYF | TGTGCCAGCAGCTTACAGCCGGCGGGAGGGCCGATTGGCTACGAGCAGTACTTC
TRBJ2-5 | - | - | TRBV7-9 | CASSLGQPETQYF | TGTGCCAGCAGCTTAGGACAACCAGAGACCCAGTACTTC
TRBJ1-2 | TRBD1 | once | TRBV10-3 | CATQDREGSYGYTF | TGTGCCACCCAGGACAGGGAAGGGAGCTATGGCTACACCTTC
TRBJ1-4 | TRBD1 | few | TRBV7-8 | CASRFTGATDEKLFF | TGTGCCAGCAGATTTACAGGGGCGACTGATGAAAAACTGTTTTTT
TRBJ2-1 | TRBD2 | - | TRBV4-1 | CASSTLGGGLARNEQFF | TGCGCCAGCAGCACCCTAGGTGGGGGACTAGCCCGGAATGAGCAGTTCTTC
TRBJ1-5 | - | - | TRBV6-1 | CASSATAGQPQHF | TGTGCCAGCAGTGCTACAGCTGGTCAGCCCCAGCATTTT
TRBJ2-3 | - | few | TRBV7-6 | CASSPSGITDTQYF | TGTGCCAGCAGCCCATCGGGAATCACAGATACGCAGTATTTT
TRBJ1-2 | TRBD1 | - | TRBV9 | CASSILTGNYGYTF | TGTGCCAGCAGCATACTGACAGGGAACTATGGCTACACCTTC
TRBJ2-5 | TRBD2 | - | TRBV6-5 | CASLGLAGPETQYF | TGTGCCAGCCTGGGACTAGCGGGGCCAGAGACCCAGTACTTC
TRBJ2-7 | - | - | TRBV4-1 | CASSQGTRRDTRREQYF | TGCGCCAGCAGCCAAGGGACGAGACGGGACACCCGAAGGGAGCAGTACTTC
TRBJ2-2 | - | - | TRBV5-4 | CASSPGRGGGAGELFF | TGTGCCAGCAGCCCCGGTAGGGGGGGAGGGGCCGGGGAGCTGTTTTTT
TRBJ2-7 | - | - | TRBV5-6 | CASSFTEAPRYEQYF | TGTGCCAGCAGCTTCACTGAGGCTCCTAGGTACGAGCAGTACTTC
TRBJ2-2 | - | - | TRBV21-1 | CASSKFGTGSGELFF | -
TRBJ2-7 | TRBD1 | - | TRBV27 | CASRKEQGYEQYF | TGTGCCAGCAGAAAAGAACAGGGGTACGAGCAGTACTTC
TRBJ2-3 | TRBD1 | - | TRBV4-1 | CASSQRPTGNTDTQYF | TGCGCCAGCAGCCAAAGACCGACAGGGAACACAGATACGCAGTATTTT
TRBJ2-2 | - | once | TRBV5-8 | CASSLVTTGELFF | TGTGCCAGCAGCTTGGTAACTACCGGGGAGCTGTTTTTT
TRBJ1-6 | - | - | TRBV11-2 | CASRRTASNSPLHF | TGTGCCAGCAGGCGAACAGCAAGCAATTCACCCCTCCACTTT
TRBJ1-2 | - | - | TRBV28 | CASSLGGRVHGYTF | TGTGCCAGCAGTTTAGGTGGCAGGGTCCATGGCTACACCTTC
TRBJ1-1 | - | - | TRBV30 | CAWRVRAGGTEAFF | TGTGCCTGGAGAGTCAGGGCGGGGGGCACTGAAGCTTTCTTT
TRBJ1-1 | - | - | TRBV29-1 | CSVVHSTEAFF | TGCAGCGTTGTTCACAGCACTGAAGCTTTCTTT
TRBJ1-4 | - | - | TRBV6-6 | CASSSPEEELFF | TGTGCCAGCAGCTCCCCAGAGGAAGAACTGTTTTTT